Each of the 30 T cell receptor beta chains below was sequenced from the same sample in a study of identical twins. TCRdb re-derived calls from the 5' RACE reads in MiXCR, one entry per CDR3 protein. The repertoire holds about 450,000 distinct CDR3 sequences, 18% seen once, with around 12% in the top ten. Specimen: naive T cells sorted from blood. Receptors were obtained from a man aged 50-59 years in good health.

The chain is built from TRBV20-1 and TRBJ2-7; the D gene is possibly TRBD2 (5 bases). The CDR3 is 14 amino acids. CDR1 and CDR2 (germline): DFQATT, SNEGSKA (reference sequence). Trimming cost V 0 bases and J 3 bases, with 12 bases left between them. CDR3 amino acids: CSAREAGGSYEQYF. The CDR3 DNA reads TGCAGTGCTAGAGAGGCGGGTGGGAGCTACGAGCAGTACTTC.

The sample holds a few counts of this clonotype. The V and J genes are TRBV25-1 and TRBJ2-2; 7 bases align to TRBD2. The CDR3 length is 14 residues. Germline trimming cut 0 bases from V and 5 bases from J; bases unmatched to any gene: 0. CDR1 and CDR2 (germline): MGHDK, SYGVNS. The CDR3 DNA reads TGTGCCAGCAGTGAATACGGGGGGACCGGGGAGCTGTTTTTT. It codes for CASSEYGGTGELFF.

This clonotype was counted ten times or more. This chain joins TRBV29-1 and TRBJ2-7, with TRBD2 matching 13 bases. The germline V gene encodes CDR1 SQVTM and CDR2 ANQGSEA. The CDR3 has 14 residues. V lost 3 bases and J lost 4; bases outside the gene matches: 3. In DNA, the CDR3 is TGCAGCGTTGAGGAGACTAGCGGGGGGTACGAGCAGTACTTC. Translated: CSVEETSGGYEQYF.

This clonotype was counted ten times or more. The chain has TRBV4-1 and TRBJ2-3; 11 nucleotides match TRBD2. CDR3 size: 14 residues. J was trimmed by 6 bases and V by 3 bases; bases with no gene match: 2. Germline V gives CDR1 MGHRA, CDR2 YSYEKL. The CDR3 sequence: CASSQTSGTDTQYF. The CDR3 bases are TGCGCCAGCAGCCAGACTAGCGGGACCGATACGCAGTATTTT.

In its sample, this clonotype was seen once. The chain recombines TRBV7-2 with TRBJ1-5; 9 nucleotides align to TRBD1. The germline V gene has CDR1 SGHTA and CDR2 FQGNSA. The length of the CDR3 is 17 residues. V trimming: 0 bases; J trimming: 4 bases; junction bases outside the gene matches: 7. DNA for the CDR3: TGTGCCAGCAGCTTAGCCGGTACAGGGGGCCTAAATCAGCCCCAGCATTTT. Translated: CASSLAGTGGLNQPQHF.

V usage is TRBV2 and J usage is TRBJ1-4, with a possible D match to TRBD1 (5 bases). The V gene's germline CDR1 is SNHLY and CDR2 FYNNEI. V was trimmed by 4 bases and J by 8 bases, leaving 11 bases between them. The CDR3 consists of 13 residues. The CDR3 reads CASSGGSLEKLFF. The CDR3 bases are TGTGCCAGCAGTGGGGGGAGTTTAGAAAAACTGTTTTTT.

This clonotype was detected ten times or more. The chain uses TRBV20-1 and TRBJ2-1; TRBD2 agrees at 9 bases. The CDR3 totals 16 residues. Germline CDR1 DFQATT, CDR2 SNEGSKA (reference sequence). The V segment lost 5 bases and the J segment 4 bases; nucleotides outside the gene matches: 12. The CDR3 nucleotides are TGCAGTGCTTTTGGAGCGGGGGGCCCAGAATACAATGAGCAGTTCTTC. Amino acids: CSAFGAGGPEYNEQFF.

This clonotype was detected only a few times. The rearrangement uses TRBV5-6 and TRBJ2-2; D unclear. This CDR3 has 12 residues. Germline assignment: CDR1 SGHDT and CDR2 YYEEEE. V lost 1 base to trimming and J lost 6 bases, with 4 bases between them. The CDR3 sequence: CASSLMAGELFF. The CDR3 DNA reads TGTGCCAGCAGCTTGATGGCCGGGGAGCTGTTTTTT.

This sequence joins TRBV6-1 and TRBJ2-3, with 9 bases identical to TRBD2. The CDR3 spans 15 residues. Germline V lookup: CDR1 MNHNS, CDR2 SASEGT. V was clipped by 3 bases and J by 6 bases; unmatched bases: 7. CDR3 DNA: TGTGCCAGCAGTGATAGCGGGGGCCCGGGGGATACGCAGTATTTT. Protein sequence: CASSDSGGPGDTQYF.

On this clonotype itself: A much larger clone lies one base from this, so it may be a read error. The chain combines TRBV6-2 or TRBV6-3 with TRBJ2-3, with D perhaps matching TRBD2 (7 bases). V was shortened by 0 bases and J by 5 bases, with 12 bases between the two germline ends. CDR1 is MNHEY, CDR2 SVGEGT, per germline. The CDR3 has 15 amino acids. For the CDR3, the DNA is TGTGCCAGCAGTTACTCGGGGGGGCCGGTAGATACGCAGTATTTT. Translating gives CASSYSGGPVDTQYF.

This rearrangement joins TRBV4-2 to TRBJ2-1, with D hard to call. Germline V lookup: CDR1 LGHNA, CDR2 YNFKEQ. CDR3 length: 14 amino acids. Between the trimmed V and J ends, which lost 1 base and 6 bases, there was a span of 10 bases. CDR3 residues: CASSQASQRNEQFF. Written as DNA, the CDR3 is TGTGCCAGCAGCCAAGCTTCTCAGCGCAATGAGCAGTTCTTC.

The sample holds many counts of this clonotype. The chain couples TRBV18 to TRBJ2-2, with a possible D match to TRBD1 (5 bases). Germline CDR1 is KGHSH and CDR2 is LQKENI. The CDR3 sequence is 14 residues long. Trimming left V 2 bases short and J 6 bases short, with 10 bases between. CDR3 nucleotide sequence: TGTGCCAGCTCACCATCTCAGGGTCCCGGGGAGCTGTTTTTT. Translated: CASSPSQGPGELFF.

This clonotype was recorded many times. This chain connects TRBV27 to TRBJ2-5; D remains ambiguous. CDR1 is MNHEY, CDR2 SMNVEV, per germline (reference sequence). This CDR3 has 14 residues. The V end lost 2 bases, the J end lost 5 bases, and 12 bases lay between the germline ends. The CDR3 loop reads CASSLIGIPETQYF. For the CDR3, the DNA is TGTGCCAGCAGTTTAATTGGGATCCCCGAGACCCAGTACTTC.

This clonotype has more than one count but fewer than ten. The J gene is TRBJ2-1, the V gene TRBV5-6, with TRBD2 matching over 11 bases. V lost 1 base and J lost 0; bases outside the gene matches: 9. Germline CDR1 is SGHDT and CDR2 is YYEEEE. CDR3 size: 19 residues. The CDR3 DNA sequence: TGTGCCAGCAGCTTGCCGGGACTAGCGGAGCTAAGCTCCTACAATGAGCAGTTCTTC. Translated, it gives CASSLPGLAELSSYNEQFF.

This clonotype occurred many times. The chain recombines TRBV12-3 or TRBV12-4 with TRBJ2-7; D perhaps matches TRBD2 (7 bases). The CDR3 contains 15 residues. Trimming removed 7 bases from V and 2 bases from J, with 18 bases in between. As DNA, the CDR3 is TGTGCCAGCACCTACGGGGGGCGGCGTACCTACGAGCAGTACTTC. This encodes CASTYGGRRTYEQYF.

There are a few counts of this clonotype. A junction end diverges from the germline sequence, so it may reflect a read error. This chain uses TRBV5-1 with TRBJ1-3; D is undetermined. The CDR3 loop spans 12 amino acids. In germline, CDR1 is SGHRS, CDR2 YFSETQ. The CDR3 protein is CASRDSGNTIYF. As DNA, the CDR3 is TGTGCCAGCCGGGACTCTGGAAACACCATATATTTT. The entire variable domain, with the rest obtained from reference TRBV5-1 and TRBJ1-3, is as follows: KAGVTQTPRYLIKTRGQQVTLSCSPISGHRSVSWYQQTPGQGLQFLFEYFSETQRNKGNFPGRFSGRQFSNSRSEMNVSTLELGDSALYLCASRDSGNTIYFGEGSWLTVV.

This clonotype was seen a few times. This chain joins TRBV27 and TRBJ2-6; maybe TRBD1 (5 bases). Deletions cut 5 bases from V and 2 bases from J, with 22 bases between. The CDR3 is made up of 19 amino acids. The germline gives CDR1 MNHEY, CDR2 SMNVEV (reference sequence). Written as DNA, the CDR3 is TGTGCCAGCAGTGTACTTGGGGCCAGGGTTTCAGCTGGGGCCAACGTCCTGACTTTC. Its protein is CASSVLGARVSAGANVLTF.

J is TRBJ1-2 and V is TRBV10-3; the match to TRBD1 covers 8 bases. The CDR3 extends over 12 amino acids. The trim removed 0 bases at V and 14 bases at J, leaving 5 bases unmatched. Germline V gene lookup returns CDR1 ENHRY and CDR2 SYGVKD. CDR3 nucleotides: TGTGCCATCAGTGAGTCCCGACAGGGGTGGACCTTC. Translating it yields CAISESRQGWTF.

CDR3 region: CASRDPVRTGELFF. The CDR3 DNA follows: TGTGCCAGCCGGGACCCGGTCAGAACCGGGGAGCTGTTTTTT. V and J are TRBV12-3 or TRBV12-4 and TRBJ2-2; D is perhaps TRBD1 or TRBD2 (5 bases each). The CDR3 covers 14 residues. V shed 8 bases and J shed 5 bases, with 15 bases lying between them.

Of note for this clonotype: A read error may explain this, as a much larger clone is one base away. The gene calls are TRBV4-3 and TRBJ2-3; possibly TRBD2 for D (7 bases). The CDR3 consists of 16 residues. Germline V lookup: CDR1 LGHNA, CDR2 YSLEER. The CDR3 region is CASSLQGGGGTNTQYF. The CDR3 DNA reads TGCGCCAGCAGCCTACAAGGGGGGGGCGGCACAAATACGCAGTATTTT.

This clonotype has a handful of counts. This chain uses TRBV3-1 with TRBJ2-5; TRBD2 is a possible D gene (6 bases). Germline assignment: CDR1 LGHDT and CDR2 YNNKEL (reference sequence). The CDR3 spans 13 residues. V lost 4 bases to trimming and J lost 4 bases, with 10 bases between them. The CDR3 nucleotides are TGTGCCAGCAGCCCAGTCGGGGGAGAGACCCAGTACTTC. Its translation: CASSPVGGETQYF.

This clonotype has only a few counts. This chain links TRBV29-1 with TRBJ1-2; D unresolved. The germline gives CDR1 SQVTM, CDR2 ANQGSEA. The CDR3 runs 14 residues. Trimming shortened V by 6 bases and J by 2 bases, and 16 bases separated the two germline ends. This chain's CDR3 is CSVPIGSLNYGYTF. The DNA for the CDR3 is TGCAGCGTCCCCATTGGTTCCTTGAACTATGGCTACACCTTC.

The V gene is TRBV20-1, the J gene TRBJ2-5, with TRBD1 matching over 9 bases. The J segment lost 9 bases and the V segment lost 1 base, leaving 9 bases of the junction unmatched. CDR3 length: 14 residues. Germline CDR1 reads DFQATT; CDR2 reads SNEGSKA (reference sequence). DNA for the CDR3: TGCAGTGCTAGAGGGGGACAGGGAGGATGGGCCCAGTACTTC. Encoded protein: CSARGGQGGWAQYF.

This clonotype was seen a handful of times. The genes are TRBV20-1 and TRBJ2-3, with 7 positions matching TRBD1. The ends lost 3 bases at V and 3 bases at J; junction bases unmatched: 3. The CDR3 covers 13 residues. CDR1 is DFQATT, CDR2 SNEGSKA, per germline (reference sequence). The CDR3 is CSASDRVTDTQYF. The CDR3 DNA is TGCAGTGCTAGTGACAGGGTGACAGATACGCAGTATTTT.

The genes are TRBV27 and TRBJ2-7; 9 nucleotides line up with TRBD2. Germline V gene lookup returns CDR1 MNHEY and CDR2 SMNVEV (reference sequence). V gave up 4 bases and J gave up 3 bases; unmatched junction bases: 4. The CDR3 extends over 14 amino acids. Written as DNA, the CDR3 is TGTGCCAGCAGTTCTCAGACTAGCGGCTACGAGCAGTACTTC. Translation gives CASSSQTSGYEQYF.

This rearrangement joins TRBV6-1 to TRBJ1-1; 9 nucleotides align to TRBD1. The CDR3 spans 17 residues. CDR1 MNHNS and CDR2 SASEGT come from the germline V gene. Unmatched junction bases numbered 11, after V lost 6 bases and J lost 0 bases. Written as DNA, the CDR3 is TGTGCCAGCAGGAAACTCCCCGGGACAGGGATGAACACTGAAGCTTTCTTT. Translation: CASRKLPGTGMNTEAFF.

This clonotype was seen a few times. As DNA, the CDR3 is TGCGCCAGCAGCCAATTCCCATTGAACACTGAAGCTTTCTTT. This gives the protein CASSQFPLNTEAFF. The chain combines TRBV4-1 with TRBJ1-1; D remains ambiguous. The length of the CDR3 is 14 residues. In germline, CDR1 is MGHRA, CDR2 YSYEKL. Trimming removed 2 bases from V and 0 bases from J, with 7 bases in between.

This chain joins TRBV3-1 and TRBJ2-7; TRBD2 aligns across 11 bases. This CDR3 contains 15 residues. J gave up 3 bases and V 2 bases, and 3 bases lay outside the gene matches. Germline values: CDR1 LGHDT, CDR2 YNNKEL (reference sequence). This CDR3 reads CASSQPLAGGYEQYF. CDR3 in DNA: TGTGCCAGCAGCCAACCGCTAGCGGGGGGCTACGAGCAGTACTTC.

CDR3 DNA sequence: TGCAGCGTTGGCGGGACGGCGAATGAGCAGTTCTTC. This translates into CSVGGTANEQFF. The genes are TRBV29-1 and TRBJ2-1; TRBD2 is a possible D gene (6 bases). Germline V CDR1 and CDR2: SQVTM, ANQGSEA. The CDR3 covers 12 residues. Deletions cut 4 bases from V and 7 bases from J, with 11 bases between.

V is TRBV11-2 and J is TRBJ2-3; 7 bases are a match to TRBD1. Trimming cost V 1 base and J 2 bases; bases outside gene matches: 6. The germline CDR1 and CDR2 sequences are SGHAT and FQNNGV. CDR3 length: 16 amino acids. CDR3 sequence reads: CASSLATGQPTDTQYF. In DNA, the CDR3 is TGTGCCAGCAGCTTAGCCACGGGACAGCCCACAGATACGCAGTATTTT. Full variable domain (missing parts from reference TRBV11-2 and TRBJ2-3): EAGVAQSPRYKIIEKRQSVAFWCNPISGHATLYWYQQILGQGPKLLIQFQNNGVVDDSQLPKDRFSAERLKGVDSTLKIQPAKLEDSAVYLCASSLATGQPTDTQYFGPGTRLTVL.